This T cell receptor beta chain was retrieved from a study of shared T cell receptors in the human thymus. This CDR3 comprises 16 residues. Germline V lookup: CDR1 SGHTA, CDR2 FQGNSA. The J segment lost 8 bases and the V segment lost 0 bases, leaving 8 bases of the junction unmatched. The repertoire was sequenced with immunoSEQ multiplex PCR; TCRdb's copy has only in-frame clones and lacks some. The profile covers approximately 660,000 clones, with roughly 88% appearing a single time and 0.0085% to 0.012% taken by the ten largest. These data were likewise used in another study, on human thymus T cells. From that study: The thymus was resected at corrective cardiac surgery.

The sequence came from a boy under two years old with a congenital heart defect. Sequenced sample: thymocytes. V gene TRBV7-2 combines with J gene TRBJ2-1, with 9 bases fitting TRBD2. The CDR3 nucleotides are TGTGCCAGCAGCTTAGCAGGGCGGGAGGGCCCCCATGAGCAGTTCTTC. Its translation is CASSLAGREGPHEQFF.